Below, 7 T cell receptor beta chains from the same sample are listed, as sequenced in a study of blood T cell repertoires in COVID-19. The table came from immunoSEQ multiplex PCR; TCRdb's copy has only in-frame clones and leaves some out. The table records some 230,000 clones, just over 85% of them present only once. The material sequenced was peripheral blood. The receptors derive from a young man who had recovered from COVID-19.

V is TRBV6-5 and J is TRBJ1-1; D is ambiguous. CDR3 length: 14 amino acids. Germline CDR1 reads MNHEY; CDR2 reads SVGAGI. The V end was cut by 8 bases, the J end by 5 bases, with 18 bases between. The CDR3 DNA follows: TGTGCCAGCCTCCGAACGGGTTTTAGTACTGAAGCTTTCTTT. This gives the protein CASLRTGFSTEAFF.

The sample holds one count of this clone. The chain combines TRBV6-5 with TRBJ2-7; D not certain. The CDR3 is 14 amino acids. The V and J ends lost 6 bases and 8 bases respectively, with 20 bases between them. Germline CDR1 is MNHEY and CDR2 is SVGAGI. This CDR3 reads CASSVSRNPLKQYF. CDR3 DNA sequence: TGTGCCAGCAGCGTCTCTAGGAATCCTCTAAAGCAGTACTTC.

The gene calls are TRBV5-1 and TRBJ1-3; D is perhaps TRBD1 (6 bases). Trimming cost V 3 bases and J 2 bases, with 12 bases left between them. This CDR3 contains 15 residues. Germline lookup yields CDR1 SGHRS and CDR2 YFSETQ. The CDR3 nucleotides read TGCGCCAGCAGCTCTGACAGGCCTACTGGAAACACCATATATTTT. Translated, it gives CASSSDRPTGNTIYF.

This clone was seen only a few times. The rearrangement links TRBV9 to TRBJ1-4; no clear D gene. Germline values: CDR1 SGDLS, CDR2 YYNGEE. The length of the CDR3 is 14 residues. Deletions cut 3 bases from V and 8 bases from J, with 14 bases between. The CDR3 sequence is CASSATTSGEKLFF. Written as DNA, the CDR3 is TGTGCCAGCAGCGCAACAACTTCCGGGGAAAAACTGTTTTTT.

The chain combines TRBV11-3 with TRBJ2-2, with TRBD1 matching over 8 bases. Germline V gene data show CDR1 as SGHNT and CDR2 as YENEEA. V dropped 5 bases and J dropped 0; count of bases not matched to a gene: 5. The CDR3 consists of 16 residues. CDR3 protein: CASSPGQGANTGELFF. CDR3 sequence (DNA): TGTGCCAGCAGCCCAGGACAGGGCGCGAACACCGGGGAGCTGTTTTTT. Full variable domain (rest looked up from reference TRBV11-3 and TRBJ2-2): EAGVVQSPRYKIIEKKQPVAFWCNPISGHNTLYWYLQNLGQGPELLIRYENEEAVDDSQLPKDRFSAERLKGVDSTLKIQPAELGDSAVYLCASSPGQGANTGELFFGEGSRLTVL.

The rearrangement joins TRBV2 to TRBJ2-2; no definite D call. CDR1 SNHLY and CDR2 FYNNEI come from the germline V gene. Trimming cost V 8 bases and J 2 bases, with 6 bases left between them. The CDR3 has 12 amino acids. The CDR3 DNA sequence: TGTGCCAGCTTGACTAACACCGGGGAGCTGTTTTTT. Its translation: CASLTNTGELFF.

The chain joins TRBV5-1 to TRBJ2-1, with 9 bases lining up with TRBD2. The CDR3 is 16 residues long. CDR1 is SGHRS, CDR2 YFSETQ, per germline. Trimming cost V 5 bases and J 5 bases; bases outside gene matches: 11. CDR3 in amino acids: CASRYLRGGEDNEQFF. The CDR3 DNA is TGCGCCAGCAGGTATCTTCGCGGGGGGGAGGACAATGAGCAGTTCTTC.